The clone carrying this TCR beta chain appeared many times. Antigen specificity is unknown. This sample is drawn from a study of CD8+CD57+ T cells in acquired aplastic anemia. Turning to the study itself: CD4+ cells from healthy donors averaged around 10 million reads. General study points: Found in both controls and patients were some 30 CD8+ CDR3 sequences. Patients and controls had CD8+ Simpson's diversity values that were not significantly distinct.

The CDR3 consists of 14 residues. V lost 6 bases and J 8 bases, leaving 19 bases between the germline ends. Germline lookup yields CDR1 SNHLY and CDR2 FYNNEI. CDR3 and TCR beta VDJ profiling relied on genomic DNA as the template. MiXCR, applied by TCRdb to the reads, yields one record per CDR3 protein. This sample has approximately 130,000 distinct CDR3 sequences, with roughly two fifths found just once. The TCR comes from a human donor in good health, serving as a control. The gene calls are TRBV2 and TRBJ1-2; D gene uncertain. Sequenced input: sorted CD4+, CD8+, or CD8+CD57+ T cells (not recorded which) from PBMCs. The CDR3 here is CASSADFKLGGYTF. For the CDR3, the DNA is TGTGCCAGCAGCGCCGACTTTAAGTTAGGGGGCTACACCTTC.